Below are 27 T cell receptor beta chains sequenced from a single sample in a study of T cell clonotyping in hematopoietic cell transplantation. Indicated time point: recipient sample about 28 days before transplant, after cytoreduction. Here immunoSEQ multiplex PCR was the method, and the copy in TCRdb shows in-frame clones only, minus some. The sample consists of about 41,000 clones, 85% of them appearing once. The material was peripheral blood mononuclear cells, obtained before stem cell transplant. The source is a man in his fifties or sixties with acute myeloid leukemia. Some clones in this sample may be carry-over from other donors' samples.

This rearrangement joins TRBV23-1 to TRBJ1-2; the D is unclear. TRBV23-1 is filed as an ORF, its function uncertain. Trimming took off 0 bases at V and 4 bases at J, with 15 bases between the two ends. The length of the CDR3 is 16 residues. DNA of the CDR3: TGCGCCAGCAGTCAATCGTGGTCAGCTTTTGTCTATGGCTACACCTTC. Residues: CASSQSWSAFVYGYTF.

The gene calls are TRBV6-5 and TRBJ1-6; 7 bases are a match to TRBD1. Germline CDR1 MNHEY, CDR2 SVGAGI. CDR3 length: 14 residues. The V and J ends lost 5 bases and 6 bases, in that order; junction bases with no gene match: 4. The CDR3 sequence is CASSADRLNSPLHF. The CDR3 bases are TGTGCCAGCAGTGCGGACAGGCTTAATTCACCCCTCCACTTT.

The chain joins TRBV5-1 to TRBJ1-2; 10 bases agree with TRBD1. Germline trimming cut 3 bases from V and 7 bases from J; bases unmatched to any gene: 24. The CDR3 has 20 amino acids. The germline V gene has CDR1 SGHRS and CDR2 YFSETQ. Written as DNA, the CDR3 is TGCGCCAGCAGCTACAGGGGGTCTGTAACATTGTGGGGACAGGGGTTTGGCTACACCTTC. Translation: CASSYRGSVTLWGQGFGYTF.

The genes are TRBV5-4 and TRBJ1-1; D gene unclear. Trimming removed 3 bases at V and 3 bases at J, with 15 bases between. The CDR3 sequence is 15 residues long. Germline V CDR1 and CDR2: SGHNT, YYREEE (reference sequence). The CDR3 reads CASSSPRVRDTEAFF. DNA of the CDR3: TGTGCCAGCAGCTCTCCACGGGTGAGGGACACTGAAGCTTTCTTT.

The genes are TRBV7-3 and TRBJ1-2, with D uncertain. The germline V gene has CDR1 SGHTA and CDR2 FQGTGA. This CDR3 contains 17 residues. V lost 5 bases and J 5 bases, leaving 24 bases between the germline ends. The CDR3 here is CASSHTTTQRFPYGYTF. The CDR3 nucleotides are TGTGCCAGCAGCCATACTACCACACAGAGGTTCCCTTATGGCTACACCTTC.

The chain has TRBV5-1 and TRBJ2-7; 13 bases are a match to TRBD2. Germline lookup yields CDR1 SGHRS and CDR2 YFSETQ. The CDR3 has 16 amino acids. The ends lost 5 bases at V and 5 bases at J; junction bases unmatched: 10. CDR3 in DNA: TGCGCCAGCAGATTAGTCGGGACTAGCGGGGTCCACGAGCAGTACTTC. This sequence encodes CASRLVGTSGVHEQYF. The full variable domain, its missing parts supplied by reference TRBV5-1 and TRBJ2-7, is KAGVTQTPRYLIKTRGQQVTLSCSPISGHRSVSWYQQTPGQGLQFLFEYFSETQRNKGNFPGRFSGRQFSNSRSEMNVSTLELGDSALYLCASRLVGTSGVHEQYFGPGTRLTVT.

The chain carries TRBV7-3 and TRBJ2-3, with TRBD2 matching over 10 bases. Trimming removed 5 bases from V and 4 bases from J; junction bases left unmatched: 6. CDR3 size: 15 residues. In germline, CDR1 is SGHTA, CDR2 FQGTGA. In DNA, the CDR3 is TGTGCCAGCAGCCTACAGCGGGGGGGAGCAGATACGCAGTATTTT. The encoded protein is CASSLQRGGADTQYF.

V usage is TRBV10-3 and J usage is TRBJ2-3; the match to TRBD1 covers 7 bases. J was trimmed by 1 base and V by 4 bases; bases with no gene match: 11. The CDR3 extends over 17 amino acids. Germline CDR1 ENHRY, CDR2 SYGVKD. CDR3 nucleotides: TGTGCCATCAGTGCGCTCAGGTGGGACAGCGGCACAGATACGCAGTATTTT. Its protein product is CAISALRWDSGTDTQYF.

This rearrangement joins TRBV4-2 to TRBJ2-7, with 15 nucleotides matching TRBD2. This CDR3 is 18 amino acids long. Germline V gene data show CDR1 as LGHNA and CDR2 as YNFKEQ. The ends lost 2 bases at V and 5 bases at J; junction bases unmatched: 10. In nucleotides, the CDR3 is TGTGCCAGCAGCCAAAGGGGCCGGACTAGCGGGGGGGGACACGAGCAGTACTTC. As protein: CASSQRGRTSGGGHEQYF.

The sample holds a few counts of this clone. V gene TRBV2 combines with J gene TRBJ2-5, with D perhaps matching TRBD2 (5 bases). The CDR3 runs 12 residues. The germline V and J ends were trimmed by 7 bases and 7 bases, with 13 bases remaining between them. The germline V gene encodes CDR1 SNHLY and CDR2 FYNNEI. The CDR3 DNA reads TGTGCCAGCACGTACAGCGAGGGGACCCAGTACTTC. This sequence encodes CASTYSEGTQYF.

V and J are TRBV7-2 and TRBJ2-2; 10 nucleotides match TRBD2. V dropped 5 bases and J dropped 2; count of bases not matched to a gene: 14. Germline V gives CDR1 SGHTA, CDR2 FQGNSA. This CDR3 is built from 19 residues. This chain's CDR3 is CASSPPSPTSGVNTGELFF. CDR3 bases: TGTGCCAGCAGCCCCCCTTCCCCTACTAGCGGGGTTAACACCGGGGAGCTGTTTTTT.

The chain employs TRBV2 and TRBJ1-3; TRBD1 might be the D (6 bases). Germline V gene sequence: CDR1 SNHLY, CDR2 FYNNEI. V was pared by 10 bases and J by 2 bases, with 18 bases between. The CDR3 loop spans 15 amino acids. CDR3: CANGQPKDPGNTIYF. The DNA for the CDR3 is TGTGCCAACGGACAGCCTAAGGACCCTGGAAACACCATATATTTT.

The CDR3 reads CASSLRSLLAGGLYNEQFF. Here the CDR3 DNA reads TGTGCCAGCAGCCTCCGATCCTTACTAGCGGGGGGCCTCTACAATGAGCAGTTCTTC. J is TRBJ2-1 and V is TRBV2, with 12 bases fitting TRBD2. CDR3 length equals 19 residues. Trimming cost V 6 bases and J 3 bases; bases outside gene matches: 15. Germline loops: CDR1 SNHLY, CDR2 FYNNEI.

The chain links TRBV11-2 to TRBJ1-5, with D perhaps matching TRBD1 (6 bases). There are 16 residues in the CDR3. Looked up from germline, CDR1 is SGHAT and CDR2 is FQNNGV. V shed 2 bases and J shed 0 bases, with 11 bases lying between them. CDR3 nucleotide sequence: TGTGCCAGCAGCTTACGGGGGGCCCCTAGCAATCAGCCCCAGCATTTT. Its translation is CASSLRGAPSNQPQHF.

This chain joins TRBV10-3 and TRBJ1-2; 7 nucleotides align to TRBD1. This CDR3 is 13 amino acids long. The junction had 7 bases not matched to a gene; V was cut back by 6 bases and J by 6 bases. Germline values: CDR1 ENHRY, CDR2 SYGVKD. CDR3 region: CAISASDRDGYTF. The DNA of the CDR3 is TGTGCCATCAGCGCTTCCGACAGGGATGGCTACACCTTC.

The gene calls are TRBV7-6 and TRBJ2-7; no clear D gene. The V and J ends lost 4 bases and 3 bases respectively, with 10 bases between them. The CDR3 is 13 residues long. CDR1 and CDR2 from the germline V gene are SGHVS and FNYEAQ. CDR3 loop: CASSWSHLYEQYF. Written as DNA, the CDR3 is TGTGCCAGCAGCTGGTCGCATCTCTACGAGCAGTACTTC.

The rearrangement joins TRBV6-6 to TRBJ2-7; 7 bases agree with TRBD1. Trimming took 1 base from V and 6 from J; bases not matched to a gene: 9. The germline CDR1 and CDR2 sequences are MNHNY and SVGAGI (reference sequence). The CDR3 is 15 amino acids. The CDR3 is CASSYYPTGPGEQYF. The DNA of the CDR3 is TGTGCCAGCAGTTACTACCCGACAGGGCCGGGCGAGCAGTACTTC.

This CDR3 reads CASSLGSSYTF. The CDR3 DNA reads as TGTGCCAGCAGCTTAGGTTCGAGCTACACCTTC. This sequence joins TRBV7-9 and TRBJ1-2; D unclear. CDR1 and CDR2 from the germline V gene are SEHNR and FQNEAQ (reference sequence). CDR3 size: 11 residues. Trimming shortened V by 1 base and J by 9 bases, and 6 bases separated the two germline ends.

The V and J genes are TRBV19 and TRBJ1-1; D gene unclear. Per the germline V gene, CDR1 is LNHDA and CDR2 is SQIVND (reference sequence). V was pared by 9 bases and J by 4 bases, with 12 bases between. The CDR3 length is 12 residues. As DNA, the CDR3 is TGTGCCAGCCACCGGGAGACCACTGAAGCTTTCTTT. Its protein product is CASHRETTEAFF.

In this sample, this clone turned up once. This chain joins TRBV7-9 and TRBJ2-7; 7 bases are shared with TRBD1. Losses at the gene ends were 5 bases for V and 3 bases for J; bases not matched to a gene: 10. Germline CDR1 is SEHNR and CDR2 is FQNEAQ (reference sequence). The CDR3 covers 15 residues. CDR3 in amino acids: CASSAPGQKDYEQYF. In DNA form, the CDR3 reads TGTGCCAGCAGCGCACCGGGACAGAAAGACTACGAGCAGTACTTC.

The gene calls are TRBV7-9 and TRBJ2-5; unclear D gene. Trimming took off 1 base at V and 4 bases at J, with 10 bases between the two ends. CDR1 SEHNR and CDR2 FQNEAQ come from the germline V gene (reference sequence). CDR3 size: 14 residues. The CDR3 bases are TGTGCCAGCAGCTTAGAAAGAGGCCCAGAGACCCAGTACTTC. Encoded protein: CASSLERGPETQYF.

The rearrangement joins TRBV6-5 to TRBJ1-6, with D tentatively TRBD1 (6 bases). This CDR3 has 15 residues. V lost 7 bases and J lost 10, with 20 bases in between. Germline CDR1 reads MNHEY; CDR2 reads SVGAGI. CDR3 bases: TGTGCCAGCACCGCCGGCGGGGGCAACCGCTCACCCCTCCACTTT. This gives the protein CASTAGGGNRSPLHF.

This clone is a singleton in its sample. J is TRBJ2-7 and V is TRBV6-5; unclear D gene. This CDR3 spans 13 amino acids. Trimming cost V 6 bases and J 4 bases, with 13 bases left between them. CDR1 is MNHEY, CDR2 SVGAGI, per germline. The CDR3 region is CASSPSVSYEQYF. The CDR3 DNA reads as TGTGCCAGCAGCCCTTCGGTGTCTTACGAGCAGTACTTC.

This clone was seen a handful of times. The V gene is TRBV29-1, the J gene TRBJ2-3; 7 bases map to TRBD2. V lost 6 bases, J lost 6 bases, and 15 bases stayed unmatched. The germline CDR1 and CDR2 sequences are SQVTM and ANQGSEA. This CDR3 spans 15 amino acids. The CDR3 DNA reads as TGCAGCGTGCACCCAATCTCCGGGGGGTTGGATACGCAGTATTTT. It is translated as CSVHPISGGLDTQYF.

The chain links TRBV7-2 to TRBJ1-2; D ambiguous. The V gene's germline CDR1 is SGHTA and CDR2 FQGNSA. V was trimmed by 6 bases and J by 1 base, leaving 9 bases between them. The CDR3 spans 13 residues. CDR3 DNA sequence: TGTGCCAGCAGGCAAACCTTTAACTATGGCTACACCTTC. It encodes CASRQTFNYGYTF.

The chain combines TRBV28 with TRBJ2-7; 12 positions match TRBD2. There are 19 residues in the CDR3. Germline lookup yields CDR1 MDHEN and CDR2 SYDVKM. V gave up 6 bases and J gave up 4 bases; unmatched junction bases: 19. CDR3 DNA sequence: TGTGCCAGCAGAGTAGCCGGGACACACGTTACTAGCGGGGGGTACGAGCAGTACTTC. Encoded protein: CASRVAGTHVTSGGYEQYF. Supplemented by reference TRBV28 and TRBJ2-7, the full variable domain reads DVKVTQSSRYLVKRTGEKVFLECVQDMDHENMFWYRQDPGLGLRLIYFSYDVKMKEKGDIPEGYSVSREKKERFSLILESASTNQTSMYLCASRVAGTHVTSGGYEQYFGPGTRLTVT.

The chain links TRBV5-1 to TRBJ2-7, with D perhaps matching TRBD1 (5 bases). Trimming took off 2 bases at V and 6 bases at J, with 18 bases between the two ends. The CDR3 extends over 15 amino acids. Per the germline V gene, CDR1 is SGHRS and CDR2 is YFSETQ. The CDR3 protein is CASSFGSIEQGEQYF. CDR3 DNA: TGCGCCAGCAGCTTCGGATCGATCGAGCAGGGCGAGCAGTACTTC. Complete variable domain (other parts from reference TRBV5-1 and TRBJ2-7): KAGVTQTPRYLIKTRGQQVTLSCSPISGHRSVSWYQQTPGQGLQFLFEYFSETQRNKGNFPGRFSGRQFSNSRSEMNVSTLELGDSALYLCASSFGSIEQGEQYFGPGTRLTVT.